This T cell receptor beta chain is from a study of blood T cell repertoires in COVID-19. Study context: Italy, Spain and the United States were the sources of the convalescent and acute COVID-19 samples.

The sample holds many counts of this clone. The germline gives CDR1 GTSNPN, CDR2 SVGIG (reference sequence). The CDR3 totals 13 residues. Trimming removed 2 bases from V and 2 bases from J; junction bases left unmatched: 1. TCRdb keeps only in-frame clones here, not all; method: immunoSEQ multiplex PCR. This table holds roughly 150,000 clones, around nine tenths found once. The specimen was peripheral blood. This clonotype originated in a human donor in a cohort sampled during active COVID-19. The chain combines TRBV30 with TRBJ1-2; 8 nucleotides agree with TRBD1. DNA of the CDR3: TGTGCCTGGAGTCGACAGGGGAACTATGGCTACACCTTC. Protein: CAWSRQGNYGYTF.